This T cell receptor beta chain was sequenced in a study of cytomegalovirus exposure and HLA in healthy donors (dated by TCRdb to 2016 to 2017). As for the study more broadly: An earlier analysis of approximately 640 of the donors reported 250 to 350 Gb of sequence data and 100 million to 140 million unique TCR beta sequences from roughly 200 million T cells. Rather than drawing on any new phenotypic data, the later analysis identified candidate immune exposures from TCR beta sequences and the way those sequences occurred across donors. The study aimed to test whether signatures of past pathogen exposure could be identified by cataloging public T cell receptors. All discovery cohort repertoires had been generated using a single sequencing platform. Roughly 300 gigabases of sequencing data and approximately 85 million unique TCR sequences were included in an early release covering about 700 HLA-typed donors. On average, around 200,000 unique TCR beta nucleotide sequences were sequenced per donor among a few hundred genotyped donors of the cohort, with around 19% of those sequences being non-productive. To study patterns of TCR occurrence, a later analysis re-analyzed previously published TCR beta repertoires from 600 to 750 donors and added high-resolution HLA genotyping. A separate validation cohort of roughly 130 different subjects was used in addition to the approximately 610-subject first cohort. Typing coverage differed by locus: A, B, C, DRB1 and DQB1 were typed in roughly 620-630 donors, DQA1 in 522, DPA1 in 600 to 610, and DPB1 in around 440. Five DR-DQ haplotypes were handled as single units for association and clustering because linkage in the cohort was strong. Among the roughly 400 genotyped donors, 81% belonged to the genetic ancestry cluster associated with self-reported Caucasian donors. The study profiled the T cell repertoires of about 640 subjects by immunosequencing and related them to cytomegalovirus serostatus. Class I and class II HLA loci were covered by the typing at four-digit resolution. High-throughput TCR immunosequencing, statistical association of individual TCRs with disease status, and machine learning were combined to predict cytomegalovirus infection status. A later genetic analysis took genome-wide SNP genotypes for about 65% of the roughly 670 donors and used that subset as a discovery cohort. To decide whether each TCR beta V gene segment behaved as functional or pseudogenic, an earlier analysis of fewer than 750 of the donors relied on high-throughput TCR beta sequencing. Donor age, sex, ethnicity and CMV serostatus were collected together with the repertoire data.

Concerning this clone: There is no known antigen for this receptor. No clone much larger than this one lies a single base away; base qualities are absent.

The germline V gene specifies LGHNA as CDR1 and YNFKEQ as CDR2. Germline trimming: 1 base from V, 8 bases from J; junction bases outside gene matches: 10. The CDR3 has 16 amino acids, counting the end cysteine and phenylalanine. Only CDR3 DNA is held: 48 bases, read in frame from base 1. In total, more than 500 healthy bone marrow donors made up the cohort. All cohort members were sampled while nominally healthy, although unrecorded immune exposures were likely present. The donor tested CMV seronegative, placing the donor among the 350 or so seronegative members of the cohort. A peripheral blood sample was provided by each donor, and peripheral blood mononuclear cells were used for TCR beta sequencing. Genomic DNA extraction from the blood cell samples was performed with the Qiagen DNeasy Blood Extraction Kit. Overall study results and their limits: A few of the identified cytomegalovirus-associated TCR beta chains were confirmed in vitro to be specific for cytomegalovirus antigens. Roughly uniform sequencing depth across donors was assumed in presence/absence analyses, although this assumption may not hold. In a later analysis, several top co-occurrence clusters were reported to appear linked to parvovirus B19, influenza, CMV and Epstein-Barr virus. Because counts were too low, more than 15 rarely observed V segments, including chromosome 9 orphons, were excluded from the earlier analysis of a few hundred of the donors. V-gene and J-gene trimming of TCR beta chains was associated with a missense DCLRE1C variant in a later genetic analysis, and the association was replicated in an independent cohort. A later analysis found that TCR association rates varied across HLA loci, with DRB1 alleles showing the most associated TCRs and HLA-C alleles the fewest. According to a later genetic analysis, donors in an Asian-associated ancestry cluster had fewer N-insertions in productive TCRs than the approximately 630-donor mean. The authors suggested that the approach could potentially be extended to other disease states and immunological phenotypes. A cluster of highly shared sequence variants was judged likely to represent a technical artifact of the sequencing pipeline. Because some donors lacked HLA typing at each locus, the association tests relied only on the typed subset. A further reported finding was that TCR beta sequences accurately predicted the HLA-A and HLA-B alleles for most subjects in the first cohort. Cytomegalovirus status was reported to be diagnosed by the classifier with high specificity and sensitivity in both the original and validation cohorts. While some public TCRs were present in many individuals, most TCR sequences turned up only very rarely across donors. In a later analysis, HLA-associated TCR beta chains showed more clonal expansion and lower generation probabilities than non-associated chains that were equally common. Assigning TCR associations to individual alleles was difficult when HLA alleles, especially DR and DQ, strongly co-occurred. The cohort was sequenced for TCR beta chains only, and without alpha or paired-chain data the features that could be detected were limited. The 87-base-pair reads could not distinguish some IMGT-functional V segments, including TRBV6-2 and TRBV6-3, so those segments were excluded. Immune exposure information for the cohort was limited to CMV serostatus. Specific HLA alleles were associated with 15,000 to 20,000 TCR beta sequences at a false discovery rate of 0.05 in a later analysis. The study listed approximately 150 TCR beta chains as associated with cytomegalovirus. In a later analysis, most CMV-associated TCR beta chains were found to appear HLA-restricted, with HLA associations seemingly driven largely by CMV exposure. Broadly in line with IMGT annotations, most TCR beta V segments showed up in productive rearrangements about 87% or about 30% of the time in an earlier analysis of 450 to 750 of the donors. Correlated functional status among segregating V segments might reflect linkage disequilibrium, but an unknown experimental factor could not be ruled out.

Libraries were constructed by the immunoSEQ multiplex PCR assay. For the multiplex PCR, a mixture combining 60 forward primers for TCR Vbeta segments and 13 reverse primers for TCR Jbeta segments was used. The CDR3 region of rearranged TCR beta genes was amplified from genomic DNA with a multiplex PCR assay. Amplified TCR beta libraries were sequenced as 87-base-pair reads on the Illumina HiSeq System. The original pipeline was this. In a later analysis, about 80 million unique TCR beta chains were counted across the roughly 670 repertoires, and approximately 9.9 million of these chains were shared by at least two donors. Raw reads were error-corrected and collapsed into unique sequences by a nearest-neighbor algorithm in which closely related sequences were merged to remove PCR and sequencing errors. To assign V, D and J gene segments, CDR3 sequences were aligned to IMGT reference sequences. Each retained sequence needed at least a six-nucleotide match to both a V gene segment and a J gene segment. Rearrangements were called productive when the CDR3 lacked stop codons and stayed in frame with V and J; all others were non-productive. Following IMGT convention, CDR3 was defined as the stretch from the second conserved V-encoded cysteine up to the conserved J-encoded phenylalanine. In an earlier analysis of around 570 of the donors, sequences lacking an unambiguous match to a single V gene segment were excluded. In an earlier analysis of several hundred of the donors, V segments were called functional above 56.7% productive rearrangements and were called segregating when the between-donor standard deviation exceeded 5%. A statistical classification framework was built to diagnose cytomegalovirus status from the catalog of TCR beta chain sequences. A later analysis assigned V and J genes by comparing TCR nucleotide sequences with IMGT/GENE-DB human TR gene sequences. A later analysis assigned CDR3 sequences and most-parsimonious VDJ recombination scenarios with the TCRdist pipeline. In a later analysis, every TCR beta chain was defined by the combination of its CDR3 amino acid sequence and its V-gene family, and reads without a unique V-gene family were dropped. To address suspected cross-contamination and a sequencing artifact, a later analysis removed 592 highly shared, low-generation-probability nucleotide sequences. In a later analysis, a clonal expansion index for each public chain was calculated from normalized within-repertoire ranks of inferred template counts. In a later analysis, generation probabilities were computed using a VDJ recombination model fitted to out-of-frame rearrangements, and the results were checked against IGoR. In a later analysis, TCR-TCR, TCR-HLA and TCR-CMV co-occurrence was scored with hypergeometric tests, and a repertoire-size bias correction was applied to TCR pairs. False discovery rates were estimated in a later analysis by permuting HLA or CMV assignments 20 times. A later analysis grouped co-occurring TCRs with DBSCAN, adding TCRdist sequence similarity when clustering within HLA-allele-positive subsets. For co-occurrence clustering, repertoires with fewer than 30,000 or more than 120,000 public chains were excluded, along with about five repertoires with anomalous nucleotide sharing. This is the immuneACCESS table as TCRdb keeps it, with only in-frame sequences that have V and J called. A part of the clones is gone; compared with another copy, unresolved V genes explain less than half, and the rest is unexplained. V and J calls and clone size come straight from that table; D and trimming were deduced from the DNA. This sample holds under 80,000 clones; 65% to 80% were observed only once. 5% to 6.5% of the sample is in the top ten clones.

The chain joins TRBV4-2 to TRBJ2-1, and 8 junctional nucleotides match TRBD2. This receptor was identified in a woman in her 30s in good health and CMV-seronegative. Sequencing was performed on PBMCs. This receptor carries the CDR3 CASSQVRSGSSDEQFF. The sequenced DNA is TGTGCCAGCAGCCAAGTACGGAGCGGGAGTTCTGATGAGCAGTTCTTC.